A single TCR beta chain is shown here with its context. TCRdb's copy holds only in-frame clones and misses some; the assay was immunoSEQ multiplex PCR. The sample shows 56,000 or so clones, over 90% of them seen only once. This sample is part of a study of technical replicates of blood from a handful of donors. The CDR3 totals 15 residues. V shed 10 bases and J shed 6 bases, with 25 bases lying between them. Germline CDR1 reads MNHEY; CDR2 reads SMNVEV (reference sequence). Sequencing was carried out using PBMCs. This chain links TRBV27 with TRBJ2-7, with D perhaps TRBD1 (6 bases). This sequence originates from a human donor in good health. Some clones in this sample may be carry-over from other donors' samples. The CDR3 coding sequence is TGTGCCACCAAGAGCGAGAGGCAGGGGTGGTCCGAGCAGTACTTC. It codes for CATKSERQGWSEQYF.